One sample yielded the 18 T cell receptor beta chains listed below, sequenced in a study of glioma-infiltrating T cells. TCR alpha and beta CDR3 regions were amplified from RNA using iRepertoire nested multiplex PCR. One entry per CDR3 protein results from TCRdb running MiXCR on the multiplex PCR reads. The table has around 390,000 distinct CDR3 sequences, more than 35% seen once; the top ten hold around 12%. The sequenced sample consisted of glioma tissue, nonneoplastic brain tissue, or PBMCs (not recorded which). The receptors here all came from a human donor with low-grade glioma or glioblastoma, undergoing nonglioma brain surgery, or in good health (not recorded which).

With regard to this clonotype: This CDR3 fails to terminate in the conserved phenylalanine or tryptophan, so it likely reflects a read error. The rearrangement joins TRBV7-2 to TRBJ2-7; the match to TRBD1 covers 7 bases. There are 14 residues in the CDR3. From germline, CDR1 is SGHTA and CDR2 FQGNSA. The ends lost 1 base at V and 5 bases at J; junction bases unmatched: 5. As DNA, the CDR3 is TGTGCCAGCAGCTTAGAAAGGGGGCTAAACGAGCAGTACTCC. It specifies CASSLERGLNEQYS.

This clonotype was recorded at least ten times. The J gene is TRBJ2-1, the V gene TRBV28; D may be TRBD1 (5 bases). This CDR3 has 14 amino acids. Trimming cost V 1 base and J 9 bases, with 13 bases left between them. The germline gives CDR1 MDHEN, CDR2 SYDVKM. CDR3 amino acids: CASSLLIQAGEQFF. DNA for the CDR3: TGTGCCAGCAGTTTATTGATACAGGCAGGTGAGCAGTTCTTC.

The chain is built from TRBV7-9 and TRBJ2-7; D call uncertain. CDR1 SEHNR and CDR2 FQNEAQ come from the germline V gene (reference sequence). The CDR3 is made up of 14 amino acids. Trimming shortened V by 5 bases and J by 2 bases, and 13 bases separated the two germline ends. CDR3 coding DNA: TGTGCCAGCAGCCCCAACCCAAATACCTACGAGCAGTACTTC. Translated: CASSPNPNTYEQYF.

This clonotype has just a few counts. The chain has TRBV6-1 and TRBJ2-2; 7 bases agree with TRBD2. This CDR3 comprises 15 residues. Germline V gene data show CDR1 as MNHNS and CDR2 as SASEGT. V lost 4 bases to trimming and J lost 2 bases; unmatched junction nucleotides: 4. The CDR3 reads CASSALARNTGELFF. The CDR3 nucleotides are TGTGCCAGCAGTGCACTAGCGCGTAACACCGGGGAGCTGTTTTTT.

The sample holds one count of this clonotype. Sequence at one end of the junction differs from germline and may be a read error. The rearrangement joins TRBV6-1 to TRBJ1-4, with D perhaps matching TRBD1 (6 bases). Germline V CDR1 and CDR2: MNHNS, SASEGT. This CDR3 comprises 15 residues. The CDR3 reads CASSEDRSSNEKLFF. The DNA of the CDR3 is TGCGCCAGCAGTGAAGACAGGAGCTCTAATGAAAAACTGTTTTTT.

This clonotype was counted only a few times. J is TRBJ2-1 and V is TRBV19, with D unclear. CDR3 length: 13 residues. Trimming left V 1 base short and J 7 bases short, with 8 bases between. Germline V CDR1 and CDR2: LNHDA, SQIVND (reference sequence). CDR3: CASSIVWWNEQFF. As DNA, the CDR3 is TGTGCCAGTAGTATAGTTTGGTGGAATGAGCAGTTCTTC.

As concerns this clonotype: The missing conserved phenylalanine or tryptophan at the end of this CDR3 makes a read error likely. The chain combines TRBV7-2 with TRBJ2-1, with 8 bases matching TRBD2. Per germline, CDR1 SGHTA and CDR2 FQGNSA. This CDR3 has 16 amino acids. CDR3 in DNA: TGTGCCACCAGCTTAGTTACAGCGGGAGAGAGCAATGAGCAGTTCTCC. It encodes CATSLVTAGESNEQFS.

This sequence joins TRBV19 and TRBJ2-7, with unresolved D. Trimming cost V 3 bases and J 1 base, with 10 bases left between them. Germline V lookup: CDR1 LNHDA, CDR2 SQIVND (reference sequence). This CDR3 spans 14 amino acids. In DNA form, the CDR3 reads TGTGCCAGTAGTATGGGCGCCGGATCCTACGAGCAGTACTTC. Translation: CASSMGAGSYEQYF. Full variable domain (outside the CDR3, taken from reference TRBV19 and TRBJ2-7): DGGITQSPKYLFRKEGQNVTLSCEQNLNHDAMYWYRQDPGQGLRLIYYSQIVNDFQKGDIAEGYSVSREKKESFPLTVTSAQKNPTAFYLCASSMGAGSYEQYFGPGTRLTVT.

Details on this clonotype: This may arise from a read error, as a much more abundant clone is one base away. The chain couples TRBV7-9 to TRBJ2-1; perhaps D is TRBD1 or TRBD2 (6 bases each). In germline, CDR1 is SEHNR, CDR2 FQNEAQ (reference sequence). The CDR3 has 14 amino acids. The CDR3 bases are TGTGCCAACAGCTTGGGGGGCCTCTACAATGAGCAGTTCTTC. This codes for CANSLGGLYNEQFF.

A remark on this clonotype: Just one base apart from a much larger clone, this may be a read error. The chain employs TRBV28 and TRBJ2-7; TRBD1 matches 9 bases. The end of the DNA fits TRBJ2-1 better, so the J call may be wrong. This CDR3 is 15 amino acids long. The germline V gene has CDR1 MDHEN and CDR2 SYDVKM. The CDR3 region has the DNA TGTGCCAGCAGTCTCCGGGACAGGGCTCGGAATGAGCAGTTCTTC. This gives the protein CASSLRDRARNEQFF.

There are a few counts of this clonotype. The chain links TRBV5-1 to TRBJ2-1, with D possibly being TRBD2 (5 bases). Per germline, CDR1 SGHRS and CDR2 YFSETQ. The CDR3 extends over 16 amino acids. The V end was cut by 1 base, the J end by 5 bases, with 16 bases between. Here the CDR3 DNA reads TGCGCCAGCAGCTTGATACGAGCGGAAGTAAACAATGAGCAGTTCTTC. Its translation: CASSLIRAEVNNEQFF.

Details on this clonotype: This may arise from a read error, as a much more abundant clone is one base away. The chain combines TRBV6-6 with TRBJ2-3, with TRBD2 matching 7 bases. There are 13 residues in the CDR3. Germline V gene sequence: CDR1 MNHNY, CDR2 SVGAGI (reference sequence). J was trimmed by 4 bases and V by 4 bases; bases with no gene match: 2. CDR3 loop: CASSCGLADTQYF. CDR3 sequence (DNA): TGTGCCAGCAGTTGCGGACTAGCAGATACGCAGTATTTT.

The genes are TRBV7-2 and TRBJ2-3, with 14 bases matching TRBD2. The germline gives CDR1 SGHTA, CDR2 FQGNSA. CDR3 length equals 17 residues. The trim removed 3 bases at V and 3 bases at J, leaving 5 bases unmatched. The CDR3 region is CASSFRLAGGGTDTQYF. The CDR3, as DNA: TGTGCCAGCAGCTTCCGACTAGCGGGAGGGGGTACAGATACGCAGTATTTT.

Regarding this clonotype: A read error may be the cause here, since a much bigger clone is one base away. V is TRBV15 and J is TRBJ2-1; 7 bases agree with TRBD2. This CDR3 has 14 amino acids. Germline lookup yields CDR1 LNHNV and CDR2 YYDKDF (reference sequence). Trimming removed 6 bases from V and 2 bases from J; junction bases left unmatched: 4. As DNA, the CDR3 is TGTGCCACCAGGGGCGGGAGCCCCTACAATGAGCAGTTCTTC. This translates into CATRGGSPYNEQFF.

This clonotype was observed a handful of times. CDR3 sequence (DNA): TGTGCCAGCAGTGGAGAACTCGGACACCTTCGCGAGCAGTACTTC. Protein product: CASSGELGHLREQYF. This chain connects TRBV6-1 to TRBJ2-7; D might be TRBD1 (5 bases). V shed 4 bases and J shed 6 bases, with 19 bases lying between them. This CDR3 has 15 amino acids. Germline V CDR1 and CDR2: MNHNS, SASEGT.

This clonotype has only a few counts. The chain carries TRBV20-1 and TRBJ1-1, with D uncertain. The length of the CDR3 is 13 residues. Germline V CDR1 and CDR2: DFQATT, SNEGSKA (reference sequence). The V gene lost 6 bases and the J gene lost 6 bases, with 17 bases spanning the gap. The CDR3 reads CSAPLPNGAEAFF. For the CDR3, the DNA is TGCAGTGCGCCCCTTCCAAACGGCGCTGAAGCTTTCTTT.

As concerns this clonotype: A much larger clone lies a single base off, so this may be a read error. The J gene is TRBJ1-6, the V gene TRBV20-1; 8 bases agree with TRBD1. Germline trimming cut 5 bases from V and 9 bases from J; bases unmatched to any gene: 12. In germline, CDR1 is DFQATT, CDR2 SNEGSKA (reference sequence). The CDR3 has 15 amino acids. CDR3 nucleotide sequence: TGCAGTGCTCATGACTCCTGGACAGGGAGTTCACCCCTCCACTTT. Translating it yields CSAHDSWTGSSPLHF.

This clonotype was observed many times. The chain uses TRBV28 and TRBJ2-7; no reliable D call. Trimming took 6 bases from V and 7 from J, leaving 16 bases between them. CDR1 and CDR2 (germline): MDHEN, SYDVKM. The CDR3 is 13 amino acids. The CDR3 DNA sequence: TGTGCCAGCAGAAGGCCCACGGGCCCAGAGCAGTACTTC. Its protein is CASRRPTGPEQYF.